The rows below give T cell receptor beta chains drawn from one sample of a study of CD8 T cells in Susac syndrome. From the immunoSEQ multiplex PCR reads, TCRdb called clonotypes with MiXCR, one entry per CDR3 protein. The table has 150,000 to 200,000 distinct CDR3 sequences, around 94% seen once. Sequencing used CD4+ T cells from PBMCs. These receptors came from a human donor in good health. CDR3s include the opening cysteine and the closing phenylalanine or tryptophan. A D gene is named only where the DNA matches it firmly. Part of the rows lack a size; the others show once, few, many or a class for expanded clones.

J: TRBJ2-1; D: TRBD2; V: TRBV6-5; size: .; DNA: TGTGCCAGCAGGAGCGGGGGAGGCTACAATGAGCAGTTCTTC; CDR3: CASRSGGGYNEQFF
J: TRBJ2-5; D: TRBD1; V: TRBV5-1; size: .; DNA: TGCGCCAGCAGCGCGGGACAGGGAGGAGAGACCCAGTACTTC; CDR3: CASSAGQGGETQYF
J: TRBJ2-7; D: .; V: TRBV7-6; size: .; DNA: TGTGCCAGCAGCTTAGATCACGCCTCCTACGAGCAGTACTTC; CDR3: CASSLDHASYEQYF
J: TRBJ2-7; D: TRBD1; V: TRBV20-1; size: .; DNA: TGCAGTGCCGCCGGGACAGGGACCTACGAGCAGTACTTC; CDR3: CSAAGTGTYEQYF
J: TRBJ2-1; D: TRBD2; V: TRBV30; size: .; DNA: TGTGCCTGGAGGGTAGCGGGGGGGCTGAACAATGAGCAGTTCTTC; CDR3: CAWRVAGGLNNEQFF
J: TRBJ2-7; D: TRBD1; V: TRBV3-1; size: .; DNA: TGTGCCAGCAGGACAGGGAGCTCCTACGAGCAGTACTTC; CDR3: CASRTGSSYEQYF
J: TRBJ2-7; D: .; V: TRBV28; size: .; DNA: TGTGCCAGCAGGTACGGACACTCAACCCCTCGGGAGCAGTACTTC; CDR3: CASRYGHSTPREQYF
J: TRBJ2-7; D: .; V: TRBV3-1; size: few; DNA: TGTGCCAGCAGCCAAGCCGGGGCCTACGAGCAGTACTTC; CDR3: CASSQAGAYEQYF
J: TRBJ1-1; D: .; V: TRBV29-1; size: .; DNA: TGCAGCGTCTCCGGAGGGCGTGAAGCTTTCTTT; CDR3: CSVSGGREAFF
J: TRBJ2-3; D: TRBD1; V: TRBV13; size: once; DNA: TGTGCCAGCAGTACCGGGACAGACACAGATACGCAGTATTTT; CDR3: CASSTGTDTDTQYF
J: TRBJ2-5; D: .; V: TRBV2; size: .; DNA: TGTGCCAGCAGTGATCGGACGGAAGGAGAGACCCAGTACTTC; CDR3: CASSDRTEGETQYF
J: TRBJ2-7; D: .; V: TRBV5-6; size: .; DNA: TGTGCCAGCAGCTTGGTGGACGGATCCTACGAGCAGTACTTC; CDR3: CASSLVDGSYEQYF
J: TRBJ2-3; D: .; V: TRBV20-1; size: .; DNA: TGCAGTGCTAGTGGGGGGAACATTAGCACAGATACGCAGTATTTT; CDR3: CSASGGNISTDTQYF
J: TRBJ2-6; D: .; V: TRBV25-1; size: .; DNA: TGTGCCAGCAGTGGGGCGCGGGGGCAAAACTCTGGGGCCAACGTCCTGACTTTC; CDR3: CASSGARGQNSGANVLTF
J: TRBJ1-2; D: .; V: TRBV29-1; size: .; DNA: TGCAGCGTTGACTCCGCTAACTATGGCTACACCTTC; CDR3: CSVDSANYGYTF
J: TRBJ1-6; D: .; V: TRBV7-9; size: few; DNA: TGTGCCAGCAGCAGGGAGAATGTAGATTCACCCCTCCACTTT; CDR3: CASSRENVDSPLHF